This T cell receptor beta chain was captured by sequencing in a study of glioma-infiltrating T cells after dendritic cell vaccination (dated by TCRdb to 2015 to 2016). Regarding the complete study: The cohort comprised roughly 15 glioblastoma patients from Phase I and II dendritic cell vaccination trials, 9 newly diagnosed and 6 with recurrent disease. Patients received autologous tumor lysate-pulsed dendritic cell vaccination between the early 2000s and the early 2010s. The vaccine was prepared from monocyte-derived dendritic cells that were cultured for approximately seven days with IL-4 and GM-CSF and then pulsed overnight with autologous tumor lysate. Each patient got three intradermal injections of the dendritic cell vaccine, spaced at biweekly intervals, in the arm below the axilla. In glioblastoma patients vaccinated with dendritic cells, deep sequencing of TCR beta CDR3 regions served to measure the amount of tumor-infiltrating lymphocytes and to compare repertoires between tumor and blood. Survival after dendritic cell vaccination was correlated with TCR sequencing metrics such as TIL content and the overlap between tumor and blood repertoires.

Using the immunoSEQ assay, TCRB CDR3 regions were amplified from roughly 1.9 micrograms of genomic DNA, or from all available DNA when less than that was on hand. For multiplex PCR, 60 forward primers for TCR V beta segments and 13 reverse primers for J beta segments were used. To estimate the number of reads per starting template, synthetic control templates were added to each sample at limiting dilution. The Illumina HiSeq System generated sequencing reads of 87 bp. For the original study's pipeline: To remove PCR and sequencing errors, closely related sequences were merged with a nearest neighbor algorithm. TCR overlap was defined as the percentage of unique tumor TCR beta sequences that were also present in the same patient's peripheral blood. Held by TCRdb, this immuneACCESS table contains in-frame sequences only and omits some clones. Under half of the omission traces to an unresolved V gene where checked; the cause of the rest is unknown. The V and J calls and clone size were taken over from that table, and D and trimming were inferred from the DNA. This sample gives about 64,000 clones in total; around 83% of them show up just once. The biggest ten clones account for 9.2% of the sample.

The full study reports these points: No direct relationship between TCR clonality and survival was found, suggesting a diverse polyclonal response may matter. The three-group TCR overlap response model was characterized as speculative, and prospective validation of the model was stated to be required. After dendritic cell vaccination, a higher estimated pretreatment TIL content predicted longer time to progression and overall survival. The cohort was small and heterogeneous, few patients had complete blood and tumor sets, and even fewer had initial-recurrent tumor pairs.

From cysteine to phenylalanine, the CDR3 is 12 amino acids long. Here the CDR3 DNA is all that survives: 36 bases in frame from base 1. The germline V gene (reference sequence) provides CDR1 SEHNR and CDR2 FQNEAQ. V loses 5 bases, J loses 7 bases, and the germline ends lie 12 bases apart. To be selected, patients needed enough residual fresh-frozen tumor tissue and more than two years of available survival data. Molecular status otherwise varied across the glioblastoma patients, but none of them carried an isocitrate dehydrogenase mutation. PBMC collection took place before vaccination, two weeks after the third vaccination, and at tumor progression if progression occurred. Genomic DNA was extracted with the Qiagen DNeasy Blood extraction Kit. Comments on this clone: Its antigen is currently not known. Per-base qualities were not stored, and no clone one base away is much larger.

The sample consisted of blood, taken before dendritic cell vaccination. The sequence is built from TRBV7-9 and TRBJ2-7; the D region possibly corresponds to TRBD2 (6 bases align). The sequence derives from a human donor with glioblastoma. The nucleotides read TGTGCCAGCAGCGGGACTGGGCTAGAGCAGTACTTC. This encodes CASSGTGLEQYF.